This T cell receptor beta chain was captured in a study of technical replicates of blood from several donors. V trimming: 3 bases; J trimming: 2 bases; junction bases outside the gene matches: 5. The CDR3 extends over 16 amino acids. Per germline, CDR1 MGHRA and CDR2 YSYEKL. Assay: immunoSEQ multiplex PCR; the TCRdb copy retains only in-frame clones and omits some. The table shows 60,000 to 65,000 clones, with 80% to 90% occurring only once. The clonotype comes from a human donor in good health. Some clones in this sample may be carry-over from other donors' samples. This chain links TRBV4-1 with TRBJ1-2, with 11 bases fitting TRBD1. Source material: PBMCs. The CDR3 region has the DNA TGCGCCAGCAGCCACGATGGGACAGGGGGAAACTATGGCTACACCTTC. Protein: CASSHDGTGGNYGYTF.